These 23 T cell receptor beta chains were all obtained from the same sample, sequenced in a study of T cells in localized non-small cell lung cancer. Generated by immunoSEQ multiplex PCR, the TCRdb table keeps only in-frame clones and is missing some. The data show some 25,000 clones, around 88% seen once. Sequencing was performed on peripheral blood mononuclear cells, taken before any cancer treatment. These TCRs come from a woman between 35 and 75 years old with stage III lung adenocarcinoma.

CDR3 bases: TGTGCCAGCAGTCCCCTAGGGGCTAGCGGGGAAAATGAGCAGTTCTTC. Translated, it gives CASSPLGASGENEQFF. The rearrangement uses TRBV25-1 and TRBJ2-1, with TRBD2 identical over 9 bases. Trimming at V came to 5 bases and at J to 7 bases, leaving 12 bases not matched to a gene. The CDR3 sequence is 16 residues long. Looked up from germline, CDR1 is MGHDK and CDR2 is SYGVNS.

V usage is TRBV5-1 and J usage is TRBJ2-2; D uncertain. CDR1 and CDR2 (germline): SGHRS, YFSETQ. Trimming stripped 0 bases from V and 5 bases from J, with 8 bases between. CDR3 length equals 14 residues. The CDR3 sequence is CASSLEEKTGELFF. The CDR3 DNA reads TGCGCCAGCAGCTTGGAAGAAAAGACCGGGGAGCTGTTTTTT.

This clone is a singleton in its sample. The CDR3 sequence is CASSLGGPRLSGGYTF. DNA of the CDR3: TGTGCCAGCAGTTTAGGGGGCCCAAGGTTAAGTGGTGGCTACACCTTC. This rearrangement joins TRBV27 to TRBJ1-2; D possibly corresponds to TRBD1 (6 bases). Trimming stripped 2 bases from V and 7 bases from J, with 20 bases between. The CDR3 covers 16 residues. The germline V gene has CDR1 MNHEY and CDR2 SMNVEV (reference sequence).

The chain is built from TRBV4-1 and TRBJ2-1; D may correspond to TRBD1 or TRBD2 (6 bases each). V dropped 0 bases and J dropped 1 base, with 16 bases sitting between them. This CDR3 spans 18 amino acids. The germline CDR1 and CDR2 sequences are MGHRA and YSYEKL. The CDR3 spells CASSQDVLRGRSYNEQFF. The CDR3 DNA sequence: TGCGCCAGCAGCCAAGATGTTCTGAGGGGGAGGTCCTACAATGAGCAGTTCTTC.

CDR3 sequence (DNA): TGCGCCAGCAGTTATCAGGGGCAATACAATGAGCAGTTCTTC. This encodes CASSYQGQYNEQFF. This chain links TRBV10-2 with TRBJ2-1; the D gene is possibly TRBD1 (6 bases). The CDR3 extends over 14 amino acids. The germline V gene encodes CDR1 WSHSY and CDR2 SAAADI. V was clipped by 5 bases and J by 4 bases, with 12 bases between them.

The chain couples TRBV5-6 to TRBJ2-3; TRBD2 agrees at 7 bases. The CDR3 is 17 amino acids. The trim removed 0 bases at V and 0 bases at J, leaving 7 bases unmatched. The germline V gene encodes CDR1 SGHDT and CDR2 YYEEEE. CDR3: CASSLVGGSSSTDTQYF. CDR3 DNA: TGTGCCAGCAGCTTGGTGGGCGGGAGCTCTAGCACAGATACGCAGTATTTT.

The count of this clone is one. The chain couples TRBV6-6 to TRBJ2-3; the D call may be TRBD1 or TRBD2 (5 bases each). The CDR3 has 13 amino acids. V gave up 4 bases and J gave up 2 bases, with 7 bases separating them. Per the germline V gene, CDR1 is MNHNY and CDR2 is SVGAGI (reference sequence). As DNA, the CDR3 is TGTGCCAGCAGTTGGGACGCCACAGATACGCAGTATTTT. This encodes CASSWDATDTQYF.

V gene TRBV7-8 combines with J gene TRBJ1-5; TRBD1 might be the D (5 bases). V dropped 5 bases and J dropped 2 bases, with 19 bases sitting between them. CDR3 size: 17 residues. Germline lookup yields CDR1 SGHVS and CDR2 FQNEAQ. The CDR3 nucleotides are TGTGCCAGCAGCACGAGCCGGGGGATCAGGCGCAATCAGCCCCAGCATTTT. Translation gives CASSTSRGIRRNQPQHF.

The chain uses TRBV9 and TRBJ2-5; D call uncertain. Germline V CDR1 and CDR2: SGDLS, YYNGEE. There are 11 residues in the CDR3. Between the trimmed V and J ends, which lost 5 bases and 1 base, there was a span of 3 bases. CDR3: CASSAQETQYF. For the CDR3, the DNA is TGTGCCAGCAGTGCCCAAGAGACCCAGTACTTC.

The chain combines TRBV5-3 with TRBJ2-4, with D maybe TRBD1 (5 bases). TRBV5-3 is labeled an ORF, and its function is uncertain. V was shortened by 5 bases and J by 1 base, with 10 bases between the two germline ends. The CDR3 consists of 14 residues. CDR3 coding DNA: TGTGCCAGAAGGGGTGGGGCGGCCAAAAACATTCAGTACTTC. This codes for CARRGGAAKNIQYF.

In this sample, this clone turned up a few times. The rearrangement joins TRBV11-2 to TRBJ2-1; D is ambiguous. Deletions cut 0 bases from V and 6 bases from J, with 6 bases between. CDR1 is SGHAT and CDR2 is FQNNGV in the germline V gene. CDR3 size: 13 residues. The CDR3 region is CASSLDPVNEQFF. CDR3 bases: TGTGCCAGCAGCTTAGATCCAGTCAATGAGCAGTTCTTC.

V gene TRBV18 combines with J gene TRBJ1-1, with D unclear. Trimming cost V 2 bases and J 4 bases, with 14 bases left between them. The CDR3 runs to 15 residues. Germline CDR1 is KGHSH and CDR2 is LQKENI. This CDR3 is CASSPDNWESTEAFF. CDR3 nucleotides: TGTGCCAGCTCACCAGATAACTGGGAGAGCACTGAAGCTTTCTTT.

V is TRBV27 and J is TRBJ2-7; 9 bases are shared with TRBD2. Trimming cost V 2 bases and J 3 bases; bases outside gene matches: 5. Germline values: CDR1 MNHEY, CDR2 SMNVEV (reference sequence). This CDR3 is built from 15 residues. The CDR3 nucleotides are TGTGCCAGCAGTTTAAGGGCTAGCGGGGACTACGAGCAGTACTTC. Encoded protein: CASSLRASGDYEQYF.

The CDR3 nucleotides read TGTGCCAGCAGTGGGGAGACAGGGAGGAGAGTGACTGAAGCTTTCTTT. Its translation is CASSGETGRRVTEAFF. The chain combines TRBV6-1 with TRBJ1-1; TRBD1 aligns across 7 bases. V gave up 4 bases and J gave up 5 bases; unmatched junction bases: 13. The CDR3 is 16 residues long. Germline CDR1 is MNHNS and CDR2 is SASEGT.

V usage is TRBV2 and J usage is TRBJ1-6, with 9 bases fitting TRBD1. The CDR3 loop spans 14 amino acids. The germline V gene encodes CDR1 SNHLY and CDR2 FYNNEI. V shed 7 bases, J shed 7 bases, and the junction held 5 bases outside the gene matches. The CDR3: CASNRDRVNSPLHF. The CDR3 DNA sequence: TGTGCCAGCAACCGGGACAGGGTGAATTCACCCCTCCACTTT. The variable domain in full, completed from reference TRBV2 and TRBJ1-6, reads EPEVTQTPSHQVTQMGQEVILRCVPISNHLYFYWYRQILGQKVEFLVSFYNNEISEKSEIFDDQFSVERPDGSNFTLKIRSTKLEDSAMYFCASNRDRVNSPLHFGNGTRLTVT.

DNA of the CDR3: TGCGCCAGCAGTTCCGGGACTAGCGCCGGCGGAGAGACCCAGTACTTC. Translation: CASSSGTSAGGETQYF. This chain links TRBV4-1 with TRBJ2-5, with 10 positions matching TRBD2. Germline loops: CDR1 MGHRA, CDR2 YSYEKL. This CDR3 has 16 residues. Germline trimming cut 6 bases from V and 4 bases from J; bases unmatched to any gene: 11.

V and J are TRBV6-6 and TRBJ1-2; 10 bases agree with TRBD1. The J segment lost 8 bases and the V segment lost 4 bases, leaving 4 bases of the junction unmatched. Germline lookup yields CDR1 MNHNY and CDR2 SVGAGI (reference sequence). The CDR3 covers 13 residues. DNA for the CDR3: TGTGCCAGCAGTTTGACAGGGGGCCGGGGCTACACCTTC. Protein: CASSLTGGRGYTF.

This chain connects TRBV5-4 to TRBJ2-1, with 9 positions matching TRBD2. CDR3 length: 15 amino acids. Trimming at V came to 0 bases and at J to 6 bases, leaving 4 bases not matched to a gene. The V gene's germline CDR1 is SGHNT and CDR2 YYREEE (reference sequence). The CDR3 here is CASSLVIAGVNEQFF. Here the CDR3 DNA reads TGTGCCAGCAGCTTGGTGATAGCGGGAGTCAATGAGCAGTTCTTC. The entire variable domain, with the rest obtained from reference TRBV5-4 and TRBJ2-1, is as follows: ETGVTQSPTHLIKTRGQQVTLRCSSQSGHNTVSWYQQALGQGPQFIFQYYREEENGRGNFPPRFSGLQFPNYSSELNVNALELDDSALYLCASSLVIAGVNEQFFGPGTRLTVL.

V is TRBV27 and J is TRBJ2-5; 8 nucleotides agree with TRBD1. The closer fit of TRBJ2-7 to the DNA end suggests the J call may be wrong. Per the germline V gene, CDR1 is MNHEY and CDR2 is SMNVEV (reference sequence). This CDR3 spans 15 amino acids. The DNA for the CDR3 is TGTGCCAGCAGTTTAGTCCAGGGGGCTCGCTACGAGCAGTACTTC. This gives the protein CASSLVQGARYEQYF.

This chain joins TRBV4-3 and TRBJ1-2, with TRBD1 matching 7 bases. J was trimmed by 7 bases and V by 4 bases; bases with no gene match: 15. This CDR3 is 16 amino acids long. The V gene's germline CDR1 is LGHNA and CDR2 YSLEER. The CDR3 protein is CASSPEQGLRVGGYTF. The CDR3 DNA sequence: TGCGCCAGCAGCCCAGAACAGGGGCTACGGGTCGGTGGCTACACCTTC.

The CDR3 spells CATSRGSVGNEQFF. In nucleotides, the CDR3 is TGTGCCACCAGCAGGGGCTCAGTGGGCAATGAGCAGTTCTTC. V is TRBV15 and J is TRBJ2-1; D unresolved. The ends were cut back, 3 bases at V and 6 bases at J, with 12 bases in the middle. Germline lookup yields CDR1 LNHNV and CDR2 YYDKDF (reference sequence). This CDR3 region has 14 residues. Drawing the rest from reference TRBV15 and TRBJ2-1, the complete variable domain is DAMVIQNPRYQVTQFGKPVTLSCSQTLNHNVMYWYQQKSSQAPKLLFHYYDKDFNNEADTPDNFQSRRPNTSFCFLDIRSPGLGDTAMYLCATSRGSVGNEQFFGPGTRLTVL.

The rearrangement uses TRBV4-3 and TRBJ1-1; 11 bases are shared with TRBD1. Trimming cost V 1 base and J 4 bases; bases outside gene matches: 5. CDR1 LGHNA and CDR2 YSLEER come from the germline V gene. The CDR3 runs 16 residues. CDR3: CASSQVSGTGGTEAFF. Written as DNA, the CDR3 is TGCGCCAGCAGCCAAGTTTCAGGGACAGGGGGCACTGAAGCTTTCTTT.

The chain combines TRBV2 with TRBJ2-2, with 10 bases identical to TRBD2. The CDR3 totals 13 residues. V was pared by 8 bases and J by 7 bases, with 4 bases of the junction left unmatched. CDR1 is SNHLY and CDR2 is FYNNEI in the germline V gene. The CDR3 DNA follows: TGTGCCAGCGCCGGGACTAGCGTCGGGGAGCTGTTTTTT. Translating gives CASAGTSVGELFF.